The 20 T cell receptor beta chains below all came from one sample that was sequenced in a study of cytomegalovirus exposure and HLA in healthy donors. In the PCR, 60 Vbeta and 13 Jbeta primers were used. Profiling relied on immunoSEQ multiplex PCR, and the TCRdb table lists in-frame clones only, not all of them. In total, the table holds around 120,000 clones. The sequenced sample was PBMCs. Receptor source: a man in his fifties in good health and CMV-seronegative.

CDR3 coding DNA: TGCGCCAGCAGCCAAGAAAGGGGACAGGGATCAGATACGCAGTATTTT. It yields the protein CASSQERGQGSDTQYF. This chain links TRBV4-3 with TRBJ2-3, with 9 bases matching TRBD1. V gave up 0 bases and J gave up 4 bases; unmatched junction bases: 5. Per germline, CDR1 LGHNA and CDR2 YSLEER. The CDR3 is 16 residues long.

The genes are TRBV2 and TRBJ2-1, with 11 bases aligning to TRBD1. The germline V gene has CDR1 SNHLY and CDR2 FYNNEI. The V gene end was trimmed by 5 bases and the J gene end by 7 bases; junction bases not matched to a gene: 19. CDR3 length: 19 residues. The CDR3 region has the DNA TGTGCCAGCAGTACCAAACAAGGACAGGGGGCGTTCAGTAGGAATGAGCAGTTCTTC. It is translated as CASSTKQGQGAFSRNEQFF.

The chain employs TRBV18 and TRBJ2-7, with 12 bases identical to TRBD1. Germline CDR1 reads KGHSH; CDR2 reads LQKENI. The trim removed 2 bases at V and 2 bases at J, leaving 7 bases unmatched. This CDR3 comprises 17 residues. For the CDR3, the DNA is TGTGCCAGCTCACCAGTGGGACAGGGGGCAGGGGCCTACGAGCAGTACTTC. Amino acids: CASSPVGQGAGAYEQYF.

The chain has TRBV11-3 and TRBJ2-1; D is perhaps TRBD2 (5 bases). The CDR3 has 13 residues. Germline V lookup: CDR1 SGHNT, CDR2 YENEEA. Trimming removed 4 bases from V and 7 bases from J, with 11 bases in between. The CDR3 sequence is CASSSPGINEQFF. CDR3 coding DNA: TGTGCCAGCAGCTCCCCCGGGATTAATGAGCAGTTCTTC.

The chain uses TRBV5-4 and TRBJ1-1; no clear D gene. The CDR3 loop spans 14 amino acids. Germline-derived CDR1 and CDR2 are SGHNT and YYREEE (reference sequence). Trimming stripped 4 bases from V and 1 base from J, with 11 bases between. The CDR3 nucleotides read TGTGCCAGCAGCGGAGAGCCGGCGAACACTGAAGCTTTCTTT. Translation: CASSGEPANTEAFF.

This CDR3 is CASVNGAGGTDTQYF. CDR3 coding DNA: TGTGCCAGCGTGAACGGTGCGGGAGGCACAGATACGCAGTATTTT. V is TRBV2 and J is TRBJ2-3; 7 bases are a match to TRBD2. CDR3 size: 15 residues. Per the germline V gene, CDR1 is SNHLY and CDR2 is FYNNEI. Unmatched junction bases numbered 9, after V lost 8 bases and J lost 1 base. Variable domain in full (rest from reference TRBV2 and TRBJ2-3): EPEVTQTPSHQVTQMGQEVILRCVPISNHLYFYWYRQILGQKVEFLVSFYNNEISEKSEIFDDQFSVERPDGSNFTLKIRSTKLEDSAMYFCASVNGAGGTDTQYFGPGTRLTVL.

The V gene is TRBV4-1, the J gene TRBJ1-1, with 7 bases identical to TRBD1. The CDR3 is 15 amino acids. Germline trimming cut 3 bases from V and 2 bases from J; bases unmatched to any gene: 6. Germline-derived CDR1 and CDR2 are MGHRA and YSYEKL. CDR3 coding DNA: TGCGCCAGCAGCCATAATTGGGACAGAAACACTGAAGCTTTCTTT. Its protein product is CASSHNWDRNTEAFF.

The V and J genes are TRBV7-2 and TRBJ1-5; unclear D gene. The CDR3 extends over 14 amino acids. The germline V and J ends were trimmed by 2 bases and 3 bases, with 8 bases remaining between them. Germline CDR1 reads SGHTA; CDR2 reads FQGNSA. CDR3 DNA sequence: TGTGCCAGCAGCTTAATGGCTCTCAATCAGCCCCAGCATTTT. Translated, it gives CASSLMALNQPQHF.

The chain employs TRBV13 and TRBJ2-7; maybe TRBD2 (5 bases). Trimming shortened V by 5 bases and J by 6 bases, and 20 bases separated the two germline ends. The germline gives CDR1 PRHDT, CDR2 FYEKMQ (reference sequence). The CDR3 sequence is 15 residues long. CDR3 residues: CASSELEVPFVEQYF. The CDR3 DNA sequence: TGTGCCAGCAGCGAACTAGAGGTCCCTTTCGTCGAGCAGTACTTC.

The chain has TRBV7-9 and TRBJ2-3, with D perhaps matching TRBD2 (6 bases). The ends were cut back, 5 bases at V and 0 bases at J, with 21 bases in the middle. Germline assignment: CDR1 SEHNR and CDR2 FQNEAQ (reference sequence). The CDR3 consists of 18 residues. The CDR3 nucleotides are TGTGCCAGCAGCAGTACAGATCCCCTAGCGAGGAGCACAGATACGCAGTATTTT. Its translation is CASSSTDPLARSTDTQYF.

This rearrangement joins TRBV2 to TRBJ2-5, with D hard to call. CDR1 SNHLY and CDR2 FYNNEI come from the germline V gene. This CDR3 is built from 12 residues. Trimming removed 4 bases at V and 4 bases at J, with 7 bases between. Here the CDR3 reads CASSGYGETQYF. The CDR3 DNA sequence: TGTGCCAGCAGTGGCTATGGAGAGACCCAGTACTTC.

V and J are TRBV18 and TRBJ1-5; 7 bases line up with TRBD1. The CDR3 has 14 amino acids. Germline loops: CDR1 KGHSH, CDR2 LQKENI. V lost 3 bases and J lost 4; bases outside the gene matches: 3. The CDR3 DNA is TGTGCCAGCTCACCGGGACAGTGGAATCAGCCCCAGCATTTT. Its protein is CASSPGQWNQPQHF.

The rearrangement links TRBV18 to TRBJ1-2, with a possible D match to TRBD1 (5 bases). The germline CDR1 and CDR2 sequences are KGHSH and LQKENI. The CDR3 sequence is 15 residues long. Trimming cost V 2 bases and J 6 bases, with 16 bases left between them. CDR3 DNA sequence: TGTGCCAGCTCACCAGTAGCAGGGCCGAGCAATGGCTACACCTTC. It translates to CASSPVAGPSNGYTF.

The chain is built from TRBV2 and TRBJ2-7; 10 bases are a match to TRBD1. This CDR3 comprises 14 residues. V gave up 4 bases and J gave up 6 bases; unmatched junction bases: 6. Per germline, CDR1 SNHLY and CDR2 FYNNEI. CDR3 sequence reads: CASSGGTGESEQYF. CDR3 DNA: TGTGCCAGCAGTGGCGGGACAGGGGAGTCCGAGCAGTACTTC.

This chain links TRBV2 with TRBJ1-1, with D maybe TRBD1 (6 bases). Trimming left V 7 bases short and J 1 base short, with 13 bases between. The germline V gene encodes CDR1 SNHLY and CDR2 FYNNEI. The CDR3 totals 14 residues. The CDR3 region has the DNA TGTGCCAGCAACACAAGGGGGTCGAACACTGAAGCTTTCTTT. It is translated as CASNTRGSNTEAFF.

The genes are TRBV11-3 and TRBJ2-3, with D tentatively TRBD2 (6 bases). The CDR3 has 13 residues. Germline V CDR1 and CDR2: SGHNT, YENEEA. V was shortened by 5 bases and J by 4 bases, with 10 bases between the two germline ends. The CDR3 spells CASSIGEADTQYF. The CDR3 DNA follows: TGTGCCAGCAGCATAGGGGAGGCAGATACGCAGTATTTT.

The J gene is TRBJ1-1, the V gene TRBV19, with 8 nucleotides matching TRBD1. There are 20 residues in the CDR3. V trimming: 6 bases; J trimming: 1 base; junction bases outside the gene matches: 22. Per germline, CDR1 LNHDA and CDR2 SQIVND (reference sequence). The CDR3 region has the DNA TGTGCCAGTAGAACACCGAGAGACAGGGGCTTCCTGATATCGAACACTGAAGCTTTCTTT. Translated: CASRTPRDRGFLISNTEAFF.

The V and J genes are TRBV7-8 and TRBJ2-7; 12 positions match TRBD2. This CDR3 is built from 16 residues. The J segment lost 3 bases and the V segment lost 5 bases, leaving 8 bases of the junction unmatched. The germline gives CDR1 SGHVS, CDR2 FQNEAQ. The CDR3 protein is CASSTRLAGARYEQYF. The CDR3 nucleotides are TGTGCCAGCAGCACCCGACTAGCGGGAGCCCGCTACGAGCAGTACTTC.

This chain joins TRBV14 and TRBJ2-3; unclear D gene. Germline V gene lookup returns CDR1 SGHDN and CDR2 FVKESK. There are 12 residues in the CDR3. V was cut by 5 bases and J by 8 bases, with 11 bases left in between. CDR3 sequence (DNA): TGTGCCAGCAGCGACCTAAGGAGTACGCAGTATTTT. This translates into CASSDLRSTQYF.

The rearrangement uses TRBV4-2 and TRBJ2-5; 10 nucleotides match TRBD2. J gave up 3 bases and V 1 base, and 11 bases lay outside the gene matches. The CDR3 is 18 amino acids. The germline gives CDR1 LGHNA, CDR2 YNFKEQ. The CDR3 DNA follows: TGTGCCAGCAGCCAAGCCGTCGGAAGCGGGAGGGCCAAAGAGACCCAGTACTTC. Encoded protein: CASSQAVGSGRAKETQYF.